This is a list of T cell receptor beta chains from one sample in a study of shared clonotypes between healthy human individuals. Produced via immunoSEQ multiplex PCR; TCRdb's table is partial and in-frame only. The sample shows 2,500,000 or so clones, around 90% of them seen only once. The sample consisted of naive CD4+ T cells from PBMCs. These receptors all stem from a man younger than 35 in good health. Some clones in this sample may be carry-over from other donors' samples. CDR3s include the opening cysteine and the closing phenylalanine or tryptophan. The D gene is left open where the match is weak. The size of a clone is reported for some rows only, either as once, few or many, or as a class for expanded clones.

TRBV30	TRBJ2-2	NA	once	CAWTAGSGELFF	TGTGCCTGGACCGCAGGATCCGGGGAGCTGTTTTTT
TRBV7-9	TRBJ2-7	NA	NA	CASSPRDAGDEQYF	TGTGCCAGCAGCCCAAGAGACGCCGGGGACGAGCAGTACTTC
TRBV28	TRBJ2-7	NA	NA	CASSLKTYEQYF	TGTGCCAGCAGTTTGAAGACCTACGAGCAGTACTTC
TRBV29-1	TRBJ2-3	NA	NA	CSVALSSAQGTQYF	TGCAGCGTTGCTCTTTCGTCCGCACAAGGAACGCAGTATTTT
TRBV28	TRBJ2-3	TRBD2	NA	CASSFVRAGDDTQYF	TGTGCCAGCAGTTTTGTCCGAGCGGGAGACGATACGCAGTATTTT
TRBV28	TRBJ2-3	TRBD1	NA	CASSTGGTPDTQYF	TGTGCCAGCAGCACAGGGGGCACCCCAGATACGCAGTATTTT
TRBV7-9	TRBJ1-1	NA	NA	CASSFFMNTEAFF	TGTGCCAGCAGCTTTTTTATGAACACTGAAGCTTTCTTT
TRBV20-1	TRBJ2-3	NA	NA	CSARAENTQYF	TGCAGTGCTAGAGCTGAAAATACGCAGTATTTT
TRBV11-2	TRBJ2-7	NA	NA	CASSSAVSSYEQYF	TGTGCCAGCAGCTCGGCGGTGAGCTCCTACGAGCAGTACTTC
TRBV19	TRBJ2-1	NA	NA	CASSLRPRVSYNEQFF	TGTGCCAGTAGTCTGAGGCCTAGGGTTTCCTACAATGAGCAGTTCTTC
TRBV28	TRBJ1-2	NA	NA	CASSDRQGGGYTF	TGTGCCAGCAGCGACCGGCAGGGAGGGGGCTACACCTTC
TRBV14	TRBJ2-1	NA	NA	CASSQDTYNEQFF	TGTGCCAGCAGCCAGGATACCTACAATGAGCAGTTCTTC
TRBV10-3	TRBJ2-1	TRBD2	NA	CAIRPAAGAFGEQFF	TGTGCCATCAGGCCGGCAGCGGGAGCGTTTGGTGAGCAGTTCTTC
TRBV6-5	TRBJ2-1	NA	NA	CASSYSRNSYNEQFF	TGTGCCAGCAGTTACTCGCGAAACTCCTACAATGAGCAGTTCTTC
TRBV7-9	TRBJ2-7	TRBD2	NA	CASSLDGLAGDEQYF	TGTGCCAGCAGCTTAGATGGGCTAGCGGGAGACGAGCAGTACTTC
TRBV5-1	TRBJ1-1	TRBD1	NA	CASSPGTVINTEAFF	TGCGCCAGCAGCCCGGGGACAGTAATTAACACTGAAGCTTTCTTT
TRBV7-8	TRBJ2-2	NA	NA	CASSWTARGNTGELFF	TGTGCCAGCAGCTGGACAGCGCGGGGAAACACCGGGGAGCTGTTTTTT
TRBV7-2	TRBJ1-1	NA	NA	CASNYAGLRNTEAFF	TGTGCCAGCAACTACGCAGGGCTTAGGAACACTGAAGCTTTCTTT
TRBV5-1	TRBJ1-2	NA	NA	CASRSDITSPYTF	TGCGCCAGCAGGTCCGACATCACTTCCCCCTACACCTTC
TRBV4-1	TRBJ2-1	NA	NA	CASSSRTAIEQFF	TGCGCCAGCAGCAGTCGGACCGCGATTGAGCAGTTCTTC
TRBV19	TRBJ1-2	NA	NA	CASTLLEGNYGYTF	TGTGCCAGTACCCTACTAGAGGGGAACTATGGCTACACCTTC
TRBV18	TRBJ1-5	NA	few	CASSQGSGQPQHF	TGTGCCAGCTCACAGGGTTCGGGTCAACCCCAGCATTTT
TRBV2	TRBJ2-7	NA	NA	CASRTYEQYF	TGTGCCAGTAGGACCTACGAGCAGTACTTC
TRBV28	TRBJ2-1	TRBD2	NA	CASSFGSSGAQFF	TGTGCCAGCAGCTTTGGGTCTAGCGGGGCGCAGTTCTTC
TRBV14	TRBJ2-5	NA	NA	CASSHPGARGTQYF	TGTGCCAGCAGCCACCCCGGGGCAAGGGGGACCCAGTACTTC
TRBV5-1	TRBJ2-1	TRBD2	NA	CASSLGGTSGPNNEQFF	TGCGCCAGCAGCTTGGGGGGGACTAGCGGGCCGAACAATGAGCAGTTCTTC
TRBV1	TRBJ2-1	NA	NA	CTSLGRTSAHYNEQFF	TGCACCAGCCTCGGGCGTACTAGCGCGCACTACAATGAGCAGTTCTTC
TRBV9	TRBJ1-3	NA	NA	CASSVGGLSGNTIYF	TGTGCCAGCAGCGTCGGGGGGCTGTCTGGAAACACCATATATTTT
TRBV29-1	TRBJ1-2	TRBD1	NA	CSVVIAGTGDYGYTF	TGCAGCGTCGTTATCGCCGGGACAGGCGACTATGGCTACACCTTC
TRBV7-9	TRBJ1-1	NA	NA	CASSQGSWGMNTEAFF	TGTGCCAGCAGCCAAGGCTCCTGGGGTATGAACACTGAAGCTTTCTTT
TRBV6-5	TRBJ1-2	NA	NA	CASSREGRGRGYTF	TGTGCCAGCAGTCGAGAGGGCAGGGGTCGGGGCTACACCTTC
TRBV9	TRBJ1-1	TRBD1	NA	CASSPRQGANPEAFF	TGTGCCAGCAGCCCGAGACAGGGGGCGAATCCTGAAGCTTTCTTT
TRBV6-5	TRBJ2-7	NA	NA	CASSPNPFSYEQYF	TGTGCCAGCAGTCCCAATCCGTTTTCCTACGAGCAGTACTTC
TRBV27	TRBJ2-1	TRBD2	NA	CASSLPGLAGGLYNEQFF	TGTGCCAGCAGTCTCCCGGGACTAGCGGGAGGGTTGTACAATGAGCAGTTCTTC
TRBV5-1	TRBJ2-7	NA	once	CASSLGGSTPSLGTGYEQYF	TGCGCCAGCAGCCTGGGGGGTTCGACCCCCTCACTCGGTACCGGTTACGAGCAGTACTTC
TRBV5-8	TRBJ2-7	TRBD1	NA	CASSQRTGTYEQYF	TGTGCCAGCAGCCAAAGGACAGGGACATACGAGCAGTACTTC
TRBV5-6	TRBJ2-7	NA	NA	CASSLEGTAKQYF	TGTGCCAGCAGCTTGGAGGGGACTGCAAAACAGTACTTC
TRBV28	TRBJ1-5	NA	few	CASRGHSNQPQHF	TGTGCCAGCAGGGGGCATAGTAATCAGCCCCAGCATTTT
TRBV4-3	TRBJ1-2	NA	once	CASSQVTQGLYGYTF	TGCGCCAGCAGCCAAGTAACACAGGGCCTCTATGGCTACACCTTC
TRBV18	TRBJ2-1	TRBD2	NA	CASSSGGAGGVYNEQFF	TGTGCCAGCTCATCGGGCGGAGCGGGAGGGGTCTACAATGAGCAGTTCTTC
TRBV4-2	TRBJ2-7	NA	NA	CASTLLAGTYEQYF	TGTGCCAGCACCCTCCTGGCGGGAACCTACGAGCAGTACTTC
TRBV9	TRBJ1-2	TRBD1	NA	CASSVRPGTGVGYTF	TGTGCCAGCAGCGTCCGCCCCGGGACAGGGGTTGGCTACACCTTC
TRBV28	TRBJ1-2	TRBD1	few	CASSDRGSYGYTF	TGTGCCAGTAGTGACAGGGGATCCTATGGCTACACCTTC
TRBV5-4	TRBJ1-1	NA	NA	CASSPSPTGVNTEAFF	TGTGCCAGCAGCCCCTCCCCCACTGGGGTGAACACTGAAGCTTTCTTT
TRBV11-1	TRBJ2-3	NA	NA	CASSRRGLRGWDTQYF	TGTGCCAGCAGCCGCAGGGGACTACGGGGATGGGATACGCAGTATTTT
TRBV19	TRBJ2-3	NA	NA	CAIRVRGTDTQYF	TGTGCCATCAGGGTGCGAGGCACAGATACGCAGTATTTT
TRBV5-4	TRBJ2-2	NA	NA	CASRSRGNTGELFF	TGTGCCAGCAGGTCCCGGGGTAACACCGGGGAGCTGTTTTTT
TRBV11-3	TRBJ2-7	NA	NA	CASSVGGTAAYEQYF	TGTGCCAGCAGCGTCGGCGGGACAGCCGCCTACGAGCAGTACTTC
TRBV5-1	TRBJ1-5	NA	once	CASSLEGDPNQPQHF	TGCGCCAGCAGCTTGGAAGGGGACCCGAATCAGCCCCAGCATTTT
TRBV5-4	TRBJ1-1	NA	NA	CASRDTTEAFF	TGTGCCAGCAGGGATACCACTGAAGCTTTCTTT
TRBV9	TRBJ1-2	NA	NA	CASSARNREGYTF	TGTGCCAGCAGCGCCCGGAACAGAGAGGGCTACACCTTC
TRBV5-5	TRBJ2-1	TRBD1	NA	CASSSFRTGGEFF	TGTGCCAGCAGCTCTTTTCGGACAGGCGGTGAATTCTTC
TRBV7-2	TRBJ1-2	NA	NA	CASSLNRADYGYTF	TGTGCCAGCAGCTTAAACAGGGCGGATTATGGCTACACCTTC